A single sample is the source of the 3 T cell receptor beta chains below, sequenced in a study of type 1 and type 2 diabetes patients. Amplification started from genomic DNA. A primer set of 30 forward and 13 reverse primers amplified the CDR3. In TCRdb, the multiplex PCR reads were re-called with MiXCR into one record per CDR3 protein. The sample lists about 270,000 distinct CDR3 sequences; 40% to 50% were seen once. Sequenced: peripheral blood mononuclear cells (PBMCs). All receptors derive from a man between 18 and 35 years old with type 2 diabetes.

V usage is TRBV6-5 and J usage is TRBJ2-7, with D possibly matching TRBD1 (5 bases). Gene TRBJ1-2 matches the end of the DNA better, so the J call may be wrong. This CDR3 is 13 amino acids long. Germline V CDR1 and CDR2: MNHEY, SVGAGI. The CDR3 DNA follows: TGTGCCAGCAGTGGAAGGGACCTGGTAGGCTACACCTTC. Protein: CASSGRDLVGYTF.

The rearrangement joins TRBV15 to TRBJ2-3, with D hard to call. Trimming stripped 2 bases from V and 5 bases from J, with 11 bases between. The germline V gene encodes CDR1 LNHNV and CDR2 YYDKDF (reference sequence). The CDR3 sequence is 14 residues long. CDR3 nucleotides: TGTGCCACCAGCAGATTGTTTTTGGGAGATACGCAGTATTTT. Amino acid sequence: CATSRLFLGDTQYF. The full variable domain, its missing parts supplied by reference TRBV15 and TRBJ2-3, is DAMVIQNPRYQVTQFGKPVTLSCSQTLNHNVMYWYQQKSSQAPKLLFHYYDKDFNNEADTPDNFQSRRPNTSFCFLDIRSPGLGDTAMYLCATSRLFLGDTQYFGPGTRLTVL.

This clonotype came up many times. This chain joins TRBV14 and TRBJ2-7, with unresolved D. The CDR3 sequence is 14 residues long. Germline V lookup: CDR1 SGHDN, CDR2 FVKESK. Trimming cost V 3 bases and J 2 bases, with 11 bases left between them. CDR3 region: CASSQRNGPYEQYF. CDR3 sequence (DNA): TGTGCCAGCAGCCAGCGTAACGGACCCTACGAGCAGTACTTC.